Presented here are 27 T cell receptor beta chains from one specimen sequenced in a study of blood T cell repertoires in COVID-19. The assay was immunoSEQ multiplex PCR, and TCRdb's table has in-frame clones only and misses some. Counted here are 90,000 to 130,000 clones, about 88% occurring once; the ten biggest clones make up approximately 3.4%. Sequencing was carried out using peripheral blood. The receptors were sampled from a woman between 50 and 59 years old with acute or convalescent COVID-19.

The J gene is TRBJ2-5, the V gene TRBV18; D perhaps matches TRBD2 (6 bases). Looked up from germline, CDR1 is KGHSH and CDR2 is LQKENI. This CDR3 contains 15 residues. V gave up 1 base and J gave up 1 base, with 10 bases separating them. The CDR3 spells CASSPQTGSQETQYF. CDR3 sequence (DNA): TGTGCCAGCTCACCACAAACCGGGAGCCAAGAGACCCAGTACTTC.

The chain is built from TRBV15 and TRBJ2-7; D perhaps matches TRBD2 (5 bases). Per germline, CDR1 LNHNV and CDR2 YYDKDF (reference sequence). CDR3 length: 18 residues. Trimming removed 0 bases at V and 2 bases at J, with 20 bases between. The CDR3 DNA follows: TGTGCCACCAGCAGAGATCCATCGGGAAATTACAAGGCCTACGAGCAGTACTTC. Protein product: CATSRDPSGNYKAYEQYF.

This CDR3 reads CASSDRGWTEAFF. The DNA for the CDR3 is TGTGCCAGTAGTGACAGGGGTTGGACTGAAGCTTTCTTT. The chain combines TRBV19 with TRBJ1-1; 8 bases fit TRBD1. The CDR3 contains 13 residues. The germline V gene has CDR1 LNHDA and CDR2 SQIVND (reference sequence). Germline trimming cut 5 bases from V and 5 bases from J; bases unmatched to any gene: 4.

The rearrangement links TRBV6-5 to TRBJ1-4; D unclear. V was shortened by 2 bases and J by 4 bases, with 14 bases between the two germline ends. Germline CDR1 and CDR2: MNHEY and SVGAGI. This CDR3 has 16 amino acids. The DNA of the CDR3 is TGTGCCAGCAGTTACGTCTCAACAGTTCTTAATGAAAAACTGTTTTTT. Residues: CASSYVSTVLNEKLFF.

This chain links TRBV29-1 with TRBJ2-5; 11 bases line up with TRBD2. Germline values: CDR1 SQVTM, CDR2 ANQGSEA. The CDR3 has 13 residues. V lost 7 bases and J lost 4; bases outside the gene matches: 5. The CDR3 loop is CSAGLAEGETQYF. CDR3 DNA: TGCAGCGCGGGACTAGCGGAAGGAGAGACCCAGTACTTC.

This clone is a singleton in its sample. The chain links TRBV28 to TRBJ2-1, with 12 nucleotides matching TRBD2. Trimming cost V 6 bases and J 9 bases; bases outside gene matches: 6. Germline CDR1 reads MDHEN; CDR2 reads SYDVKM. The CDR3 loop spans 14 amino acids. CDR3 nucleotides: TGTGCCAGCAGACGGACTAGCGGGATTTCTGAGCAGTTCTTC. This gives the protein CASRRTSGISEQFF.

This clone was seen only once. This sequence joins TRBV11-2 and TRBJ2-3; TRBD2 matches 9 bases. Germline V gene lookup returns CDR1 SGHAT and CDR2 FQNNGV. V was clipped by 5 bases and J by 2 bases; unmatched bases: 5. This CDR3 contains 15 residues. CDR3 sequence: CASSTIAGATDTQYF. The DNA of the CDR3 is TGTGCCAGCAGCACTATAGCGGGAGCCACAGATACGCAGTATTTT. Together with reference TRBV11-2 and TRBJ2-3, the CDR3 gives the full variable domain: EAGVAQSPRYKIIEKRQSVAFWCNPISGHATLYWYQQILGQGPKLLIQFQNNGVVDDSQLPKDRFSAERLKGVDSTLKIQPAKLEDSAVYLCASSTIAGATDTQYFGPGTRLTVL.

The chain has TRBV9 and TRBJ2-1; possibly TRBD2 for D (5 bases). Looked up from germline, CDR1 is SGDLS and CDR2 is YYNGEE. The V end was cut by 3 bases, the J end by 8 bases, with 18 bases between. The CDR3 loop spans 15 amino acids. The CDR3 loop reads CASSELRGLVDEQFF. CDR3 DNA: TGTGCCAGCAGCGAACTCCGCGGACTCGTCGATGAGCAGTTCTTC.

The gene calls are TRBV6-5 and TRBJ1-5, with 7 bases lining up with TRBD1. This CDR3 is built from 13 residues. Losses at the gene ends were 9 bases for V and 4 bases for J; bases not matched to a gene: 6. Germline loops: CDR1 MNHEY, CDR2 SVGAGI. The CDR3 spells CASRTGVNQPQHF. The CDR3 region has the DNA TGTGCCAGTAGAACAGGGGTTAATCAGCCCCAGCATTTT.

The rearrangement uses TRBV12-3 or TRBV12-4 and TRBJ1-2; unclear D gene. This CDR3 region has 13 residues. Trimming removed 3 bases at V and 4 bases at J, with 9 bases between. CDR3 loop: CASSLWEGYGYTF. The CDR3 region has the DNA TGTGCCAGCAGTTTGTGGGAGGGCTATGGCTACACCTTC.

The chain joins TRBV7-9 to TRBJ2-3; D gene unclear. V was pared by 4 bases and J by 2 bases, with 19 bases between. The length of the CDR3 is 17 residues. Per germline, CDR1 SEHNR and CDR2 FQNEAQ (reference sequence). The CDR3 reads CASSSPLASGSTDTQYF. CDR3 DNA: TGTGCCAGCAGCTCCCCTCTGGCTAGTGGCTCCACAGATACGCAGTATTTT.

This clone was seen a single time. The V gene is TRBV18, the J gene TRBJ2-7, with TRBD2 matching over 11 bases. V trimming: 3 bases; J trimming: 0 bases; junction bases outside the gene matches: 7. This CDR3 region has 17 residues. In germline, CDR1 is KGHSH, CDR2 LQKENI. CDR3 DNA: TGTGCCAGCTCACCCGTCTCGACTAGCGGGAACTCCTACGAGCAGTACTTC. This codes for CASSPVSTSGNSYEQYF.

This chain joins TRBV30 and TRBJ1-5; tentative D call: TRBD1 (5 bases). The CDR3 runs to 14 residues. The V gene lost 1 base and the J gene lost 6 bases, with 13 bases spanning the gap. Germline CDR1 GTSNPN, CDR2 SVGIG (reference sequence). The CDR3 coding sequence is TGTGCCTGGAGTGATGGGGCCCCGGGTCAGCCCCAGCATTTT. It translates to CAWSDGAPGQPQHF. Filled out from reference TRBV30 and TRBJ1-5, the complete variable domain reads SQTIHQWPATLVQPVGSPLSLECTVEGTSNPNLYWYRQAAGRGLQLLFYSVGIGQISSEVPQNLSASRPQDRQFILSSKKLLLSDSGFYLCAWSDGAPGQPQHFGDGTRLSIL.

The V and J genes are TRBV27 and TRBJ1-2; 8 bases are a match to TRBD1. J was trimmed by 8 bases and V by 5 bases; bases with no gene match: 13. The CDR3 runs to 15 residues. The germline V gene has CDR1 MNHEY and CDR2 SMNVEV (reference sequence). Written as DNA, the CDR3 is TGTGCCAGCAGTCGGCGGGGTACGGGGACAGGCGGCTACACCTTC. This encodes CASSRRGTGTGGYTF.

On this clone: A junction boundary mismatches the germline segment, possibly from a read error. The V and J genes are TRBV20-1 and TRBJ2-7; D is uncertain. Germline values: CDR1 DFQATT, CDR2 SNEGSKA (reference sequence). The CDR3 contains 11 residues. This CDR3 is CSASDNYGQYF. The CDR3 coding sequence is TGCAGTGCTAGTGATAACTACGGGCAGTACTTC.

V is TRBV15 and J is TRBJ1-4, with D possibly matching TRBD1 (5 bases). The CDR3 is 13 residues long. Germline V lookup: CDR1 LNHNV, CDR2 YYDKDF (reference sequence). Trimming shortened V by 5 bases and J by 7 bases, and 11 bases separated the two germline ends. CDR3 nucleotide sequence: TGTGCCACCAGCCCCGGGGGACGTGAAAAACTGTTTTTT. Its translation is CATSPGGREKLFF.

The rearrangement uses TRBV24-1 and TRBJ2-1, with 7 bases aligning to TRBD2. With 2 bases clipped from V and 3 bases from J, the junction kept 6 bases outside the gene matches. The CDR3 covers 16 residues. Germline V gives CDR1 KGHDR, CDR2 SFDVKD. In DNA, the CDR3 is TGTGCCACCAGTGATTCTTCTAGCGGACACTACAATGAGCAGTTCTTC. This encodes CATSDSSSGHYNEQFF.

The CDR3, as DNA: TGTGCCAGCAGCTTCGGAGACAGGGCCGATTCACCCCTCCACTTT. This gives the protein CASSFGDRADSPLHF. This rearrangement joins TRBV7-9 to TRBJ1-6; 7 bases match TRBD1. Germline trimming cut 3 bases from V and 8 bases from J; bases unmatched to any gene: 7. The CDR3 runs 15 residues. In germline, CDR1 is SEHNR, CDR2 FQNEAQ (reference sequence).

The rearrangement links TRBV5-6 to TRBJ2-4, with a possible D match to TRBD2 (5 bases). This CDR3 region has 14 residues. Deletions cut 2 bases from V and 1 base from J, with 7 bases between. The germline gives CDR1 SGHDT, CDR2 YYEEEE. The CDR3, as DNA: TGTGCCAGCAGCTTCAGAGGGGCCAAAAACATTCAGTACTTC. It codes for CASSFRGAKNIQYF.

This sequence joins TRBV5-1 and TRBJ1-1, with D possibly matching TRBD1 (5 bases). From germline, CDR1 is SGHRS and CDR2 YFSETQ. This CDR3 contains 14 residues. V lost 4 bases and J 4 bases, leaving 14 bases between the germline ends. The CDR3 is CASSQGPSGTEAFF. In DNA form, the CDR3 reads TGCGCCAGCAGCCAGGGCCCCTCTGGCACTGAAGCTTTCTTT.

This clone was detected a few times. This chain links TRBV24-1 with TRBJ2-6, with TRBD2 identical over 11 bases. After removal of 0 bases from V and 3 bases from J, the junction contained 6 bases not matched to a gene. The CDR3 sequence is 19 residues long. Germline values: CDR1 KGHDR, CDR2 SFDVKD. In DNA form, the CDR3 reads TGTGCCACCAGTGATTTGCTCGCTAGCGGGAGGTGTGGGGCCAACGTCCTGACTTTC. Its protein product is CATSDLLASGRCGANVLTF.

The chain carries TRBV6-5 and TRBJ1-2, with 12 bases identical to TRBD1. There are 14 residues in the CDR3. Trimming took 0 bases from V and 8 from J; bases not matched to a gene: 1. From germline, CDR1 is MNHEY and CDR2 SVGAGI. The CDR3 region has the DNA TGTGCCAGCAGTTACTCCGGGACAGGGGGCGGCTACACCTTC. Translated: CASSYSGTGGGYTF.

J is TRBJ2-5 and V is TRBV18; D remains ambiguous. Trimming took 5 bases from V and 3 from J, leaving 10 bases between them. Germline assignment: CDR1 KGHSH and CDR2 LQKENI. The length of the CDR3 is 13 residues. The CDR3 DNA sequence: TGTGCCAGCTCAGTTCGACAAAAAGAGACCCAGTACTTC. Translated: CASSVRQKETQYF.

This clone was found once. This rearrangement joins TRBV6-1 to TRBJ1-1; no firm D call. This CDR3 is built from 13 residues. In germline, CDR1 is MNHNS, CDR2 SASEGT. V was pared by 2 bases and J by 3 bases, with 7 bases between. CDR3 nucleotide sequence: TGTGCCAGCAGTGAACCGCGGGACACTGAAGCTTTCTTT. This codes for CASSEPRDTEAFF.

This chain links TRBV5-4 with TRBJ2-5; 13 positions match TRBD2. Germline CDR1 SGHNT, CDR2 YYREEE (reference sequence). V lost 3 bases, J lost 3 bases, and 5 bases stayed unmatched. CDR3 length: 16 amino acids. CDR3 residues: CASSYPGLAGEETQYF. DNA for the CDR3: TGTGCCAGCAGCTACCCTGGACTAGCGGGAGAAGAGACCCAGTACTTC.

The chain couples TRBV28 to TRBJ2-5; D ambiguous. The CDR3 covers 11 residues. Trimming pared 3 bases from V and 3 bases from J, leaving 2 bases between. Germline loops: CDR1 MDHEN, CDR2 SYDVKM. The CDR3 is CASSFEETQYF. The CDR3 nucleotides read TGTGCCAGCAGTTTCGAAGAGACCCAGTACTTC.

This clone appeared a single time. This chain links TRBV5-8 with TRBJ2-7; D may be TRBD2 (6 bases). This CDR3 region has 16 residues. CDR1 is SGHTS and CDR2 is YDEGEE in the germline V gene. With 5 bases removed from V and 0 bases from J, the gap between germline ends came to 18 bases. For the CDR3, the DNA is TGTGCCAGCAGTTCCTTAGCGGAGGCCCGCTCCTACGAGCAGTACTTC. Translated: CASSSLAEARSYEQYF.